One sample yielded the 19 T cell receptor beta chains listed below, sequenced in a study of blood T cells in healthy people across ages. A second PCR of about 7 to 12 cycles used a sample-barcoded 5' primer and a J-beta primer mix. TCRdb used MiXCR to reprocess the 5' RACE reads, holding one entry per CDR3 protein. The data show roughly 1,800,000 distinct CDR3 sequences, with 49% seen just once and less than 2.5% held by the top ten. The sample comprised blood. Receptor source: a woman between 40 and 55 years old in good health.

This clonotype was counted between two and nine times. The J gene is TRBJ2-7, the V gene TRBV20-1, with no clear D. V was cut by 5 bases and J by 5 bases, with 10 bases left in between. CDR1 is DFQATT and CDR2 is SNEGSKA in the germline V gene (reference sequence). The CDR3 has 11 amino acids. CDR3 amino acids: CSAARQDEQYF. DNA for the CDR3: TGCAGTGCTGCCCGCCAGGACGAGCAGTACTTC.

This clonotype was observed a single time. The genes are TRBV6-5 and TRBJ2-3, with 7 bases lining up with TRBD2. Germline V lookup: CDR1 MNHEY, CDR2 SVGAGI. Losses at the gene ends were 6 bases for V and 7 bases for J; bases not matched to a gene: 13. The CDR3 runs 15 residues. The CDR3 nucleotides are TGTGCCAGCAGCCAGACTAGCAGGGAATGGCATACGCAGTATTTT. Translation gives CASSQTSREWHTQYF.

The rearrangement joins TRBV10-2 to TRBJ2-5; 7 bases align to TRBD2. CDR3 length: 14 amino acids. The junction had 3 bases not matched to a gene; V was cut back by 0 bases and J by 5 bases. Germline V lookup: CDR1 WSHSY, CDR2 SAAADI. The CDR3, as DNA: TGCGCCAGCAGTGAGTCCCACGGGAGGGAGACCCAGTACTTC. Its translation is CASSESHGRETQYF.

This clonotype was observed once. V is TRBV2 and J is TRBJ1-2, with D possibly TRBD1 on 6 matching bases. Germline V gene lookup returns CDR1 SNHLY and CDR2 FYNNEI. CDR3 length equals 13 residues. The V end was cut by 7 bases, the J end by 3 bases, with 12 bases between. The CDR3 DNA reads as TGTGCCAGCAAAGACAGGTCATACTATGGCTACACCTTC. Amino acids: CASKDRSYYGYTF.

The chain combines TRBV7-2 with TRBJ1-2; unclear D gene. V lost 0 bases and J 8 bases, leaving 25 bases between the germline ends. The CDR3 consists of 18 residues. The germline V gene encodes CDR1 SGHTA and CDR2 FQGNSA. CDR3 nucleotides: TGTGCCAGCAGCTTAGCGCTTTCTTCCGGACTCGCCGGTCAAGGCTACACCTTC. It translates to CASSLALSSGLAGQGYTF.

The rearrangement links TRBV29-1 to TRBJ2-3, with a tentative D call TRBD1 (5 bases). V shed 6 bases and J shed 4 bases, with 8 bases lying between them. The V gene's germline CDR1 is SQVTM and CDR2 ANQGSEA. The CDR3 is 11 amino acids. CDR3 in amino acids: CSVARADTQYF. CDR3 DNA sequence: TGCAGCGTAGCCAGGGCAGATACGCAGTATTTT.

The gene calls are TRBV5-5 and TRBJ1-1; 7 positions match TRBD1. The CDR3 is 12 residues long. Germline lookup yields CDR1 SGHKS and CDR2 YYEKEE (reference sequence). V lost 4 bases to trimming and J lost 7 bases; unmatched junction nucleotides: 4. The CDR3 sequence is CASSTTGIEAFF. The CDR3 coding sequence is TGTGCCAGCAGCACGACAGGGATTGAAGCTTTCTTT.

Comments on this clonotype: The junction and the germline gene differ at one end; a read error may be behind it. The chain couples TRBV13 to TRBJ1-1; D not certain. The germline V gene encodes CDR1 PRHDT and CDR2 FYEKMQ (reference sequence). CDR3 size: 13 residues. DNA for the CDR3: TGTGCCGGCAGCCCCGGGAGGCCCTCTGAAGCTTTCTTT. It specifies CAGSPGRPSEAFF.

The J gene is TRBJ2-1, the V gene TRBV28, with 12 bases fitting TRBD2. Germline loops: CDR1 MDHEN, CDR2 SYDVKM. With 6 bases clipped from V and 8 bases from J, the junction kept 8 bases outside the gene matches. This CDR3 is built from 15 residues. The chain's CDR3 is CASRPRLAGVHEQFF. In DNA form, the CDR3 reads TGTGCCAGCAGACCCCGACTAGCGGGGGTCCATGAGCAGTTCTTC.

This clonotype was counted between two and nine times. J is TRBJ2-2 and V is TRBV12-3 or TRBV12-4; D is ambiguous. Deletions cut 2 bases from V and 2 bases from J, with 6 bases between. The CDR3 has 14 amino acids. The CDR3 coding sequence is TGTGCCAGCAGTTTAATTACCAACACCGGGGAGCTGTTTTTT. It encodes CASSLITNTGELFF.

This clonotype turned up a few times. A much larger clonotype is one base distant, so this may be a read error. This chain joins TRBV6-2 or TRBV6-3 and TRBJ2-7, with 10 bases lining up with TRBD2. The CDR3 is made up of 14 amino acids. V lost 4 bases, J lost 7 bases, and 7 bases stayed unmatched. The germline V gene has CDR1 MNHEY and CDR2 SVGEGT. DNA of the CDR3: TGTGCCAGCAGTTGGACTAGCGGCTACAATGAGCAGTACTTC. Its protein is CASSWTSGYNEQYF.

The genes are TRBV6-1 and TRBJ1-5; possibly TRBD1 for D (5 bases). The V gene's germline CDR1 is MNHNS and CDR2 SASEGT. The CDR3 is made up of 16 amino acids. V lost 2 bases and J lost 4, with 15 bases in between. As DNA, the CDR3 is TGTGCCAGCAGTGAATCCCTGACCGGGGGGAATCAGCCCCAGCATTTT. Residues: CASSESLTGGNQPQHF.

This clonotype was seen a handful of times. The CDR3 region is CASSLDRWMRVNSPLHF. CDR3 bases: TGTGCCAGCAGCTTAGATCGCTGGATGAGGGTTAATTCACCCCTCCACTTT. The chain has TRBV11-2 and TRBJ1-6; D gene unclear. Per the germline V gene, CDR1 is SGHAT and CDR2 is FQNNGV. Trimming removed 0 bases at V and 6 bases at J, with 15 bases between. The CDR3 loop spans 17 amino acids.

The rearrangement uses TRBV4-1 and TRBJ2-7; D gene uncertain. Germline loops: CDR1 MGHRA, CDR2 YSYEKL. This CDR3 region has 17 residues. With 0 bases removed from V and 0 bases from J, the gap between germline ends came to 15 bases. In DNA form, the CDR3 reads TGCGCCAGCAGCCAAGACGAAGGTTCTACCCCCTCCTACGAGCAGTACTTC. Its translation: CASSQDEGSTPSYEQYF.

The rearrangement uses TRBV20-1 and TRBJ2-4, with 8 positions matching TRBD1. Unmatched junction bases numbered 9, after V lost 6 bases and J lost 8 bases. The CDR3 contains 13 residues. The germline V gene encodes CDR1 DFQATT and CDR2 SNEGSKA (reference sequence). The CDR3 region has the DNA TGCAGTGCGGCTGGACAGGGTGGGGACATTCAGTACTTC. As protein: CSAAGQGGDIQYF.

J is TRBJ1-5 and V is TRBV2, with 7 positions matching TRBD1. Germline V gives CDR1 SNHLY, CDR2 FYNNEI. The CDR3 is 15 residues long. The junction had 6 bases not matched to a gene; V was cut back by 4 bases and J by 3 bases. CDR3 in amino acids: CASSGGTAPNQPQHF. CDR3 nucleotide sequence: TGTGCCAGCAGTGGTGGGACAGCCCCCAATCAGCCCCAGCATTTT.

This rearrangement joins TRBV24-1 to TRBJ2-1; perhaps D is TRBD1 or TRBD2 (5 bases each). V was pared by 3 bases and J by 4 bases, with 15 bases between. Germline V gene sequence: CDR1 KGHDR, CDR2 SFDVKD. The CDR3 is 16 residues long. The chain's CDR3 is CATSDLSGTDYNEQFF. The CDR3 DNA reads TGTGCCACCAGTGATCTCTCCGGGACGGATTACAATGAGCAGTTCTTC.

This clonotype was counted only a few times. The rearrangement uses TRBV20-1 and TRBJ1-4; TRBD1 agrees at 8 bases. CDR1 is DFQATT, CDR2 SNEGSKA, per germline (reference sequence). V shed 1 base, J shed 8 bases, and the junction held 6 bases outside the gene matches. The CDR3 has 14 residues. CDR3 nucleotides: TGCAGTGCTAGAGTCGGGACAGGCGGCGAAAAACTGTTTTTT. It codes for CSARVGTGGEKLFF.

This clonotype was recorded a few times. V is TRBV7-3 and J is TRBJ1-2; no clear D gene. The V gene's germline CDR1 is SGHTA and CDR2 FQGTGA. CDR3 length: 15 amino acids. The germline V and J ends were trimmed by 5 bases and 6 bases, with 19 bases remaining between them. DNA of the CDR3: TGTGCCAGCAGCGATGACGGTGCGGTTTTTGATGGCTACACCTTC. Amino acid sequence: CASSDDGAVFDGYTF.